This T cell receptor (beta chain) was profiled in a study of blood T cell repertoires in COVID-19. Study in general: The samples span acute and convalescent COVID-19 from the United States, Italy and Spain.

The authors' processing: Amplified reference gene primers provided the basis for estimating nucleated cell counts. Some clones are missing from TCRdb's copy, which holds only in-frame ones; the method was immunoSEQ multiplex PCR. The V and J calls and the clone size are those of that table, but D and trimming were determined from the DNA. The repertoire holds some 200,000 clones, with around 86% as singletons. This CDR3 spans 12 amino acids. Looked up from germline, CDR1 is LNHNV and CDR2 is YYDKDF (reference sequence). Between the trimmed V and J ends, which lost 1 base and 7 bases, there was a span of 8 bases.

The chain links TRBV15 to TRBJ2-7; D is possibly TRBD1 (6 bases). This clonotype was obtained from a man of 80 years or more with acute or convalescent COVID-19. Sequencing was carried out using peripheral blood. This CDR3 reads CATSRVTGEQYF. The DNA of the CDR3 is TGTGCCACCAGCAGAGTAACAGGGGAGCAGTACTTC.